This section outlines one T cell receptor (beta chain) sequence together with its context. Its antigen is unknown. One base away there is no much larger clone; base qualities are not given. The data were obtained in a study of cytomegalovirus exposure and HLA in healthy donors (dated by TCRdb to 2016 to 2017). The study in broad terms: The approximately 710 repertoires of the first cohort and the roughly 120 validation repertoires were produced on the same platform, according to a later analysis. Along with the roughly 670-subject first cohort, a separate validation cohort of roughly 110 different subjects was used. To predict cytomegalovirus infection status, the study brought together high-throughput TCR immunosequencing, statistical association of individual TCRs with disease status, and machine learning. The study was designed to test whether signatures of past pathogen exposure could be identified by cataloging public T cell receptors. Study-wide conclusions, independent of this receptor: A later analysis found that TCRs clustered in the first cohort also tended to co-occur in the 100 to 150 validation repertoires, with roughly 95% of cluster scores above 0. The study gave a list of 150 to 200 TCR beta chains associated with cytomegalovirus. A later analysis had no HLA typing for the validation cohort, so co-occurrence there was scored across all 130 or so repertoires. Most TCR sequences were seen in very few donors, while some public TCRs were found in many individuals. The authors suggested that the approach could potentially be generalized to other disease states and immunological phenotypes. In vitro tests confirmed that a few of the cytomegalovirus-associated TCR beta chains recognize cytomegalovirus antigens. The classifier was reported to diagnose cytomegalovirus status with high specificity and sensitivity in both the original and validation cohorts.

Library creation used the immunoSEQ multiplex PCR assay. Regarding the original processing steps: A statistical classification framework was developed to diagnose cytomegalovirus status using the catalog of TCR beta chain sequences. The table comes from immuneACCESS by way of TCRdb, which keeps in-frame sequences with V and J called. Part of the clones is missing from these tables; in studies checked, under half for an unresolved V gene and the rest for unknown reasons. The DNA was the basis for D and trimming; V, J and clone size are from that table. The sample table contains 150,000 to 200,000 clones; only one count was recorded for roughly 86% of them. In total, the top ten clones hold 2.7% of the sample. Based on the germline V gene (reference sequence), the CDR1 and CDR2 sequences are MNHNY and SVGAGI. Taken from cysteine to phenylalanine, the CDR3 has 12 residues. The read is trimmed to its CDR3 DNA, 36 bases read in frame from base 1. V is shortened by 0 bases, J by 8 bases, and the region joining them spans 7 bases.

Separate from the approximately 700-subject first cohort, the validation cohort of more than 90 subjects was the group to which the donors belonged. This receptor was obtained from a man aged 18 to 29 in good health and CMV-seropositive. The sample comprised PBMCs. The chain is encoded by TRBV6-6 joined to TRBJ1-1; no D gene is confidently identified. The CDR3 is CASSYSAGEAFF. The bases read TGTGCCAGCAGTTACTCGGCGGGAGAAGCTTTCTTT.